Below, 32 T cell receptor beta chains from the same sample are listed, as sequenced in a study of circulating and synovial CD4+ cells in juvenile arthritis (TCRdb year 2014). The library was made by the immunoSEQ multiplex PCR assay. Imported from immuneACCESS, the table was reduced by TCRdb to in-frame sequences with V and J called. These copies leave out some clones; in studies compared against another copy, an unresolved V gene accounts for under half, and the cause of the remainder is not known. Across this sample there are about 33,000 clones, with about 95% seen only once. Together, the top ten hold about 0.15% of the sample. The sequenced material came from CD4+ T cells from blood. The receptor set was obtained from a human donor with juvenile idiopathic arthritis.

Concerning this clone: The sample holds other DNA sequences that translate to the same CDR3. The rearrangement uses TRBV4-1 and TRBJ1-2; 8 bases agree with TRBD1. Germline CDR1 and CDR2: MGHRA and YSYEKL. The CDR3 runs 16 residues. Trimming removed 2 bases from V and 3 bases from J; junction bases left unmatched: 8. The CDR3 region has the DNA TGCGCCAGCAGCCAAAAGCAGGGGGCGCGGGACTATGGCTACACCTTC. Residues: CASSQKQGARDYGYTF.

The chain couples TRBV28 to TRBJ2-7; TRBD2 matches at 10 bases. J was trimmed by 0 bases and V by 6 bases; bases with no gene match: 5. Looked up from germline, CDR1 is MDHEN and CDR2 is SYDVKM. This CDR3 is 15 amino acids long. The CDR3, as DNA: TGTGCCAGCAGGGGTAGCGGGAGGCCCTCCTACGAGCAGTACTTC. This sequence encodes CASRGSGRPSYEQYF.

This clone was seen a few times. This rearrangement joins TRBV19 to TRBJ2-6, with D possibly matching TRBD1 (6 bases). The V end lost 1 base, the J end lost 0 bases, and 10 bases lay between the germline ends. The CDR3 extends over 17 amino acids. The V gene's germline CDR1 is LNHDA and CDR2 SQIVND (reference sequence). The CDR3 DNA reads TGTGCCAGTAGTATAGTGACAGGCCCCTCTGGGGCCAACGTCCTGACTTTC. Translated: CASSIVTGPSGANVLTF. Supplemented by reference TRBV19 and TRBJ2-6, the full variable domain reads DGGITQSPKYLFRKEGQNVTLSCEQNLNHDAMYWYRQDPGQGLRLIYYSQIVNDFQKGDIAEGYSVSREKKESFPLTVTSAQKNPTAFYLCASSIVTGPSGANVLTFGAGSRLTVL.

The J gene is TRBJ1-5, the V gene TRBV5-6; maybe TRBD1 (6 bases). Germline values: CDR1 SGHDT, CDR2 YYEEEE. Trimming took 3 bases from V and 2 from J, leaving 15 bases between them. The CDR3 sequence is 16 residues long. This CDR3 is CASSSGLGAGNQPQHF. The CDR3 region has the DNA TGTGCCAGCAGCTCGGGCCTGGGGGCCGGCAATCAGCCCCAGCATTTT. Full variable domain (rest looked up from reference TRBV5-6 and TRBJ1-5): DAGVTQSPTHLIKTRGQQVTLRCSPKSGHDTVSWYQQALGQGPQFIFQYYEEEERQRGNFPDRFSGHQFPNYSSELNVNALLLGDSALYLCASSSGLGAGNQPQHFGDGTRLSIL.

The chain uses TRBV28 and TRBJ1-2; the match to TRBD1 covers 8 bases. The CDR3 consists of 14 residues. Trimming at V came to 5 bases and at J to 8 bases, leaving 10 bases not matched to a gene. The V gene's germline CDR1 is MDHEN and CDR2 SYDVKM. The CDR3 is CASSRNTGGRGYTF. CDR3 nucleotide sequence: TGTGCCAGCAGTAGAAACACAGGGGGACGGGGCTACACCTTC.

This chain joins TRBV28 and TRBJ2-4, with 15 bases fitting TRBD2. The germline V gene encodes CDR1 MDHEN and CDR2 SYDVKM. CDR3 length: 18 amino acids. V lost 6 bases to trimming and J lost 1 base; unmatched junction nucleotides: 7. CDR3 sequence reads: CASSLGLAGGVAKNIQYF. Written as DNA, the CDR3 is TGTGCCAGCAGCTTGGGACTAGCGGGGGGTGTCGCCAAAAACATTCAGTACTTC. Together with reference TRBV28 and TRBJ2-4, the CDR3 gives the full variable domain: DVKVTQSSRYLVKRTGEKVFLECVQDMDHENMFWYRQDPGLGLRLIYFSYDVKMKEKGDIPEGYSVSREKKERFSLILESASTNQTSMYLCASSLGLAGGVAKNIQYFGAGTRLSVL.

This chain connects TRBV28 to TRBJ1-1; D is possibly TRBD1 (5 bases). V dropped 1 base and J dropped 0 bases, with 12 bases sitting between them. Germline CDR1 is MDHEN and CDR2 is SYDVKM. The CDR3 is 16 amino acids. The CDR3 nucleotides are TGTGCCAGCAGTTTATTAGCTGGCAGGGTGAACACTGAAGCTTTCTTT. This translates into CASSLLAGRVNTEAFF.

This chain uses TRBV12-5 with TRBJ2-1, with a tentative D call TRBD2 (7 bases). Germline values: CDR1 LGHNT, CDR2 FRNRAP. The V and J ends lost 6 bases and 0 bases respectively, with 21 bases between them. This CDR3 contains 18 residues. The CDR3 nucleotides are TGTGCTAGTGGCCAATGCGGAGTTGGGGGGGCCTCCTACAATGAGCAGTTCTTC. Residues: CASGQCGVGGASYNEQFF.

The chain joins TRBV4-1 to TRBJ2-1; D gene unclear. In germline, CDR1 is MGHRA, CDR2 YSYEKL. There are 14 residues in the CDR3. V lost 1 base and J lost 1, with 5 bases in between. CDR3: CASSQGLSYNEQFF. The CDR3 DNA follows: TGCGCCAGCAGCCAAGGACTTTCCTACAATGAGCAGTTCTTC.

The V and J genes are TRBV27 and TRBJ2-6; perhaps TRBD2 as D (6 bases). This CDR3 is 15 amino acids long. The germline V and J ends were trimmed by 1 base and 2 bases, with 6 bases remaining between them. Germline V gene sequence: CDR1 MNHEY, CDR2 SMNVEV (reference sequence). CDR3 DNA: TGTGCCAGCAGTTTATGGGGGGCTGGGGCCAACGTCCTGACTTTC. Protein: CASSLWGAGANVLTF. Full variable domain (remainder filled in from reference TRBV27 and TRBJ2-6): EAQVTQNPRYLITVTGKKLTVTCSQNMNHEYMSWYRQDPGLGLRQIYYSMNVEVTDKGDVPEGYKVSRKEKRNFPLILESPSPNQTSLYFCASSLWGAGANVLTFGAGSRLTVL.

The J gene is TRBJ2-1, the V gene TRBV4-1, with a weak D call TRBD2 (5 bases). Trimming pared 2 bases from V and 9 bases from J, leaving 17 bases between. CDR3 length equals 15 residues. Germline CDR1 MGHRA, CDR2 YSYEKL. The CDR3 sequence is CASSQREEFRIEQFF. The CDR3, as DNA: TGCGCCAGCAGCCAACGGGAAGAATTTCGCATTGAGCAGTTCTTC.

The chain carries TRBV11-2 and TRBJ2-5; TRBD1 aligns across 9 bases. V lost 5 bases to trimming and J lost 7 bases; unmatched junction nucleotides: 17. The CDR3 runs to 17 residues. Per germline, CDR1 SGHAT and CDR2 FQNNGV. CDR3 residues: CASSPPGQGFVSGTQYF. CDR3 bases: TGTGCCAGCAGCCCGCCCGGACAGGGGTTCGTGAGCGGGACCCAGTACTTC.

The chain recombines TRBV7-2 with TRBJ1-2; D is unresolved. Per the germline V gene, CDR1 is SGHTA and CDR2 is FQGNSA. This CDR3 is 15 amino acids long. Trimming left V 4 bases short and J 5 bases short, with 17 bases between. The CDR3 here is CASSSRSGLGYGYTF. Here the CDR3 DNA reads TGTGCCAGCAGCTCAAGGAGCGGCCTTGGTTATGGCTACACCTTC.

The chain is built from TRBV28 and TRBJ2-2, with a weak D call TRBD2 (6 bases). V lost 1 base to trimming and J lost 8 bases, with 11 bases between them. The V gene's germline CDR1 is MDHEN and CDR2 SYDVKM. The CDR3 has 14 residues. The CDR3 loop reads CASSLSAGQGELFF. The CDR3 nucleotides read TGTGCCAGCAGTTTATCAGCGGGTCAGGGGGAGCTGTTTTTT.

The V call is TRBV5-1, the J call TRBJ2-5; TRBD2 agrees at 12 bases. This CDR3 has 15 amino acids. Germline V lookup: CDR1 SGHRS, CDR2 YFSETQ. Losses at the gene ends were 2 bases for V and 4 bases for J; bases not matched to a gene: 3. The CDR3 nucleotides are TGCGCCAGCAGCTTTTCTAGCGGGAGGGGAGAGACCCAGTACTTC. Residues: CASSFSSGRGETQYF.

The chain links TRBV27 to TRBJ1-2; TRBD1 might be the D (6 bases). Germline V CDR1 and CDR2: MNHEY, SMNVEV (reference sequence). This CDR3 region has 13 residues. Trimming stripped 3 bases from V and 8 bases from J, with 13 bases between. CDR3 DNA sequence: TGTGCCAGCAGTTTTAGGGGGTTGGAAGGCTACACCTTC. Translating it yields CASSFRGLEGYTF.

This clone appeared a single time. This sequence joins TRBV7-2 and TRBJ2-1; D gene unclear. This CDR3 is built from 12 residues. Per germline, CDR1 SGHTA and CDR2 FQGNSA. V lost 4 bases, J lost 6 bases, and 7 bases lay in between. The CDR3: CASSSYPNEQFF. The CDR3 coding sequence is TGTGCCAGCAGCTCCTACCCCAATGAGCAGTTCTTC.

This chain joins TRBV14 and TRBJ2-3, with 16 nucleotides matching TRBD2. The CDR3 length is 19 residues. The V and J ends lost 3 bases and 5 bases, in that order; junction bases with no gene match: 11. The V gene's germline CDR1 is SGHDN and CDR2 FVKESK. The CDR3 region has the DNA TGTGCCAGCAGCCATTACCCGGGACTAGCGGGAGGGCCGCAAGATACGCAGTATTTT. Translated, it gives CASSHYPGLAGGPQDTQYF.

The chain has TRBV18 and TRBJ1-1; the match to TRBD1 covers 7 bases. V lost 3 bases to trimming and J lost 2 bases; unmatched junction nucleotides: 3. The CDR3 runs 14 residues. Germline CDR1 and CDR2: KGHSH and LQKENI. The CDR3 protein is CASSPPGGNTEAFF. Here the CDR3 DNA reads TGTGCCAGCTCACCCCCAGGGGGTAACACTGAAGCTTTCTTT.

V and J are TRBV6-6 and TRBJ1-2; a possible D gene is TRBD1 (5 bases). This CDR3 spans 14 amino acids. Trimming pared 9 bases from V and 4 bases from J, leaving 18 bases between. Germline V lookup: CDR1 MNHNY, CDR2 SVGAGI (reference sequence). CDR3 nucleotides: TGTGCCAGTTCCGGGACTACAGTGGGCTATGGCTACACCTTC. This sequence encodes CASSGTTVGYGYTF.

The V call is TRBV5-5, the J call TRBJ2-5; TRBD1 is a possible D gene (5 bases). The germline gives CDR1 SGHKS, CDR2 YYEKEE (reference sequence). This CDR3 spans 16 amino acids. V shed 4 bases and J shed 1 base, with 17 bases lying between them. This CDR3 is CASSPGAGLGQETQYF. In DNA form, the CDR3 reads TGTGCCAGCAGCCCTGGGGCAGGCCTAGGCCAAGAGACCCAGTACTTC. Full variable domain (rest looked up from reference TRBV5-5 and TRBJ2-5): DAGVTQSPTHLIKTRGQQVTLRCSPISGHKSVSWYQQVLGQGPQFIFQYYEKEERGRGNFPDRFSARQFPNYSSELNVNALLLGDSALYLCASSPGAGLGQETQYFGPGTRLLVL.

V gene TRBV11-3 combines with J gene TRBJ2-7, with TRBD1 identical over 7 bases. The junction had 7 bases not matched to a gene; V was cut back by 5 bases and J by 6 bases. Looked up from germline, CDR1 is SGHNT and CDR2 is YENEEA. This CDR3 comprises 13 residues. CDR3 in amino acids: CASSRRQGLEQYF. The CDR3 DNA reads as TGTGCCAGCAGCCGACGACAGGGCCTCGAGCAGTACTTC.

J is TRBJ2-2 and V is TRBV19; tentative D call: TRBD2 (6 bases). Trimming stripped 7 bases from V and 5 bases from J, with 11 bases between. The CDR3 runs to 13 residues. CDR1 is LNHDA and CDR2 is SQIVND in the germline V gene (reference sequence). The CDR3 loop reads CASKQEGTGELFF. CDR3 nucleotides: TGTGCCAGTAAGCAGGAGGGAACCGGGGAGCTGTTTTTT. The full variable domain, its missing parts supplied by reference TRBV19 and TRBJ2-2, is DGGITQSPKYLFRKEGQNVTLSCEQNLNHDAMYWYRQDPGQGLRLIYYSQIVNDFQKGDIAEGYSVSREKKESFPLTVTSAQKNPTAFYLCASKQEGTGELFFGEGSRLTVL.

This clone was seen just once. The chain combines TRBV2 with TRBJ2-2; D possibly corresponds to TRBD2 (6 bases). V lost 3 bases to trimming and J lost 4 bases, with 12 bases between them. CDR1 is SNHLY and CDR2 is FYNNEI in the germline V gene. This CDR3 has 15 residues. The CDR3 spells CASSDVGGGTGELFF. CDR3 coding DNA: TGTGCCAGCAGTGACGTGGGGGGTGGCACCGGGGAGCTGTTTTTT.

V and J are TRBV4-3 and TRBJ2-7, with a tentative D call TRBD1 (7 bases). Trimming removed 0 bases from V and 5 bases from J, with 14 bases in between. This CDR3 has 15 residues. Germline V gene lookup returns CDR1 LGHNA and CDR2 YSLEER. In nucleotides, the CDR3 is TGCGCCAGCAGCCAAGATTTTGGCAGGGGGGACGAGCAGTACTTC. Translated: CASSQDFGRGDEQYF.

The rearrangement joins TRBV4-1 to TRBJ1-4; 12 nucleotides match TRBD1. The CDR3 is made up of 18 amino acids. CDR1 and CDR2 from the germline V gene are MGHRA and YSYEKL. Unmatched junction bases numbered 13, after V lost 4 bases and J lost 7 bases. CDR3 in amino acids: CASSPSSGQGAKGEKLFF. The CDR3, as DNA: TGCGCCAGCAGCCCAAGCTCGGGACAGGGGGCAAAGGGTGAAAAACTGTTTTTT.

The chain uses TRBV7-9 and TRBJ2-7; TRBD2 matches at 11 bases. Trimming took 2 bases from V and 7 from J; bases not matched to a gene: 10. This CDR3 region has 16 residues. The germline V gene encodes CDR1 SEHNR and CDR2 FQNEAQ (reference sequence). CDR3: CASSLHGLAGSGEQYF. CDR3 coding DNA: TGTGCCAGCAGCTTACACGGACTAGCGGGCTCGGGGGAGCAGTACTTC.

The genes are TRBV9 and TRBJ1-2; D ambiguous. The V gene lost 0 bases and the J gene lost 3 bases, with 6 bases spanning the gap. Germline V gene sequence: CDR1 SGDLS, CDR2 YYNGEE. The length of the CDR3 is 13 residues. CDR3 coding DNA: TGTGCCAGCAGCGTAGATTCAGACTATGGCTACACCTTC. It encodes CASSVDSDYGYTF.

The genes are TRBV11-2 and TRBJ1-2; no definite D call. Trimming removed 7 bases at V and 0 bases at J, with 15 bases between. In germline, CDR1 is SGHAT, CDR2 FQNNGV. The CDR3 is 15 residues long. The CDR3 DNA is TGTGCCAGCACCATCGCCTCGGGAGCTAACTATGGCTACACCTTC. Its protein is CASTIASGANYGYTF.

A remark on this clone: Its ends do not fully match the called genes, so a read error is possible. The J gene is TRBJ1-1, the V gene TRBV27; TRBD1 matches 12 bases. Per the germline V gene, CDR1 is MNHEY and CDR2 is SMNVEV (reference sequence). CDR3 length equals 16 residues. The CDR3 spells CASSLSFLPGQGACLF. For the CDR3, the DNA is TGTGCCAGCAGTTTATCTTTCCTCCCGGGACAGGGGGCCTGTCTCTTT.

The rearrangement joins TRBV19 to TRBJ1-5; D gene ambiguous. Trimming stripped 5 bases from V and 5 bases from J, with 7 bases between. Per germline, CDR1 LNHDA and CDR2 SQIVND (reference sequence). CDR3 length: 12 amino acids. Written as DNA, the CDR3 is TGTGCCAGTAGTTTGAGGGATCAGCCCCAGCATTTT. Residues: CASSLRDQPQHF.

V gene TRBV7-8 combines with J gene TRBJ1-5, with 7 bases that match TRBD1. The CDR3 totals 16 residues. Trimming cost V 4 bases and J 1 base; bases outside gene matches: 7. CDR1 and CDR2 (germline): SGHVS, FQNEAQ. In DNA form, the CDR3 reads TGTGCCAGCAGCTGGGGACAGCTGACGAGCAATCAGCCCCAGCATTTT. As protein: CASSWGQLTSNQPQHF.